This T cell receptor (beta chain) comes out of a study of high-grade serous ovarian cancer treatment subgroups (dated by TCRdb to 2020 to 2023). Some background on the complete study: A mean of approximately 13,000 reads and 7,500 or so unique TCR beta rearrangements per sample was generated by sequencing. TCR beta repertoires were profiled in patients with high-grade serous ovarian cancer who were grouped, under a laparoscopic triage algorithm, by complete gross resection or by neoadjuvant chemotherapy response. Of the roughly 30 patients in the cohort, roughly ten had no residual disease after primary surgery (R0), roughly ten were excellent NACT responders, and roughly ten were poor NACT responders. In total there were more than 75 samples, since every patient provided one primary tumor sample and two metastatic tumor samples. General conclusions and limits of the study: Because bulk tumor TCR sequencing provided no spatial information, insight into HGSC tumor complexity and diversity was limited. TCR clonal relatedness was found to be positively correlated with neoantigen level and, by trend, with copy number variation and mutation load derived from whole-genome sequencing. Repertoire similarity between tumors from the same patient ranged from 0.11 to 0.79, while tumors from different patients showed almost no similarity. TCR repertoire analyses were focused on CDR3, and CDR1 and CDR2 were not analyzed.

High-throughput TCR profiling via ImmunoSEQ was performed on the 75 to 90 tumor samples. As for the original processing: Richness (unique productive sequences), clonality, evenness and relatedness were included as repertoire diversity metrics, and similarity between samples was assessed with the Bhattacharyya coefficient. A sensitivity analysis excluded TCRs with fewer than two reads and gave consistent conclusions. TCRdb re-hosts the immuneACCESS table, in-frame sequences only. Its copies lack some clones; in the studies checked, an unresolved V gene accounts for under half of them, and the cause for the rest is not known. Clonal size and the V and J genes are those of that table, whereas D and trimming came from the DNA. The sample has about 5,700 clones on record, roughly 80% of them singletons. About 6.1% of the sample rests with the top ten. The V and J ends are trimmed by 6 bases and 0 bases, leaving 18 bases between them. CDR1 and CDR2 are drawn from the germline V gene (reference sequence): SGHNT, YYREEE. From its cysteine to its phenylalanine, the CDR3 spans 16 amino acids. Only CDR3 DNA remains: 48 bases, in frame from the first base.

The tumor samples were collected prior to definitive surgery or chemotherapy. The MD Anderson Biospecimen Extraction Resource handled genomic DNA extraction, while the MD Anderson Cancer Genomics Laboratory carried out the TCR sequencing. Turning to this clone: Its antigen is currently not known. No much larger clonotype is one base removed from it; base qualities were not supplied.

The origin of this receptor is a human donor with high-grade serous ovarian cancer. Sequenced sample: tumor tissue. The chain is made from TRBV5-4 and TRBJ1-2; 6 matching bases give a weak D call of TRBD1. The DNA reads TGTGCCAGCACCGGGGGGGGCAGTTCAACTAACTATGGCTACACCTTC. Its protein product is CASTGGGSSTNYGYTF. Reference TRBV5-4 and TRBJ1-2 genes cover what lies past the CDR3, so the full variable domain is ETGVTQSPTHLIKTRGQQVTLRCSSQSGHNTVSWYQQALGQGPQFIFQYYREEENGRGNFPPRFSGLQFPNYSSELNVNALELDDSALYLCASTGGGSSTNYGYTFGSGTRLTVV.